A single sample gave rise to the 10 T cell receptor beta chains below, sequenced in a study of shared clonotypes between healthy human individuals (TCRdb year 2020). CD8 naive samples were obtained by positive selection for CCR7 among CD45RO-negative cells, yielding a CD45RA+CCR7+ population from which TemRA cells were excluded. Library preparation used the immunoSEQ multiplex PCR assay. The table comes from immuneACCESS by way of TCRdb, which keeps in-frame sequences with V and J called. Part of the clones is missing from these tables; in studies checked, under half for an unresolved V gene and the rest for unknown reasons. The sample records approximately 1.9 million clones, 93% of which are singletons. Of the sample, 1.5% to 2% is held by the ten largest clones. Sequenced sample: naive CD8+ T cells from PBMCs. The sample's cell subset or site label, decoded: CD45RA+CCR7+. The receptors were sampled from a man aged 18 to 29 in good health. Some clones in this sample may be carry-over from other donors' samples.

Only one count was recorded for this clone. Other DNA sequences from this sample encode an identical CDR3 as well. This chain joins TRBV27 and TRBJ2-7; 11 bases are a match to TRBD1. Unmatched junction bases numbered 4, after V lost 1 base and J lost 2 bases. Germline CDR1 MNHEY, CDR2 SMNVEV (reference sequence). The CDR3 runs to 16 residues. In DNA form, the CDR3 reads TGTGCCAGCAGTTTATTGACGGGACAGGGGGCCTACGAGCAGTACTTC. Translated: CASSLLTGQGAYEQYF.

CDR3 DNA: TGTGCCAGCAGCCCCCAGAGTAACTATGGCTACACCTTC. Protein sequence: CASSPQSNYGYTF. The chain joins TRBV11-2 to TRBJ1-2; D call uncertain. Germline V gene lookup returns CDR1 SGHAT and CDR2 FQNNGV. The V and J ends lost 5 bases and 1 base respectively, with 8 bases between them. The CDR3 runs to 13 residues.

The chain recombines TRBV2 with TRBJ2-1; no definite D call. From germline, CDR1 is SNHLY and CDR2 FYNNEI. CDR3 length: 15 amino acids. With 4 bases removed from V and 0 bases from J, the gap between germline ends came to 10 bases. CDR3 sequence reads: CASSGRDDSYNEQFF. The CDR3 coding sequence is TGTGCCAGCAGTGGAAGGGATGACTCCTACAATGAGCAGTTCTTC.

V gene TRBV28 combines with J gene TRBJ2-5, with TRBD1 matching 7 bases. V dropped 3 bases and J dropped 1; count of bases not matched to a gene: 5. The CDR3 covers 15 residues. Germline loops: CDR1 MDHEN, CDR2 SYDVKM. The chain's CDR3 is CASSFRDSFQETQYF. The DNA for the CDR3 is TGTGCCAGCAGTTTCCGGGACAGCTTCCAAGAGACCCAGTACTTC.

CDR3: CAWSVHGGRGENTEAFF. The CDR3 DNA reads as TGTGCCTGGAGTGTACACGGGGGCAGGGGGGAAAACACTGAAGCTTTCTTT. The J gene is TRBJ1-1, the V gene TRBV30; 7 bases agree with TRBD1. The V and J ends lost 0 bases and 2 bases, in that order; junction bases with no gene match: 12. Germline CDR1 is GTSNPN and CDR2 is SVGIG (reference sequence). CDR3 length: 17 residues.

This chain joins TRBV19 and TRBJ2-1, with D perhaps matching TRBD2 (5 bases). V was shortened by 5 bases and J by 10 bases, with 15 bases between the two germline ends. From germline, CDR1 is LNHDA and CDR2 SQIVND (reference sequence). CDR3 size: 13 residues. CDR3 nucleotides: TGTGCCAGTAGTCTATCGACGGGATTGGAGCAGTTCTTC. Its translation is CASSLSTGLEQFF.

V is TRBV7-2 and J is TRBJ1-1; D gene ambiguous. The germline V gene has CDR1 SGHTA and CDR2 FQGNSA. The CDR3 extends over 15 amino acids. V gave up 3 bases and J gave up 3 bases, with 14 bases separating them. DNA for the CDR3: TGTGCCAGCAGCTTCCAGACCCCCGAGGACACTGAAGCTTTCTTT. It yields the protein CASSFQTPEDTEAFF.

This chain joins TRBV5-4 and TRBJ2-1; D unclear. The CDR3 contains 14 residues. Germline V gives CDR1 SGHNT, CDR2 YYREEE (reference sequence). The V end was cut by 0 bases, the J end by 0 bases, with 4 bases between. CDR3 in DNA: TGTGCCAGCAGCTTGGACAGCTCCTACAATGAGCAGTTCTTC. Its translation is CASSLDSSYNEQFF.

In nucleotides, the CDR3 is TGTGCCAGCAGGTTCGGCGCAGCGGTTACTGAAGCTTTCTTT. Translating it yields CASRFGAAVTEAFF. V and J are TRBV28 and TRBJ1-1; D unclear. The CDR3 totals 14 residues. CDR1 is MDHEN, CDR2 SYDVKM, per germline. The V end lost 6 bases, the J end lost 5 bases, and 16 bases lay between the germline ends.

The rearrangement joins TRBV5-4 to TRBJ1-5; perhaps TRBD1 as D (6 bases). V was pared by 4 bases and J by 4 bases, with 12 bases between. The germline CDR1 and CDR2 sequences are SGHNT and YYREEE (reference sequence). The CDR3 runs 14 residues. The DNA for the CDR3 is TGTGCCAGCAGCGCGGGGGGCTCAAATCAGCCCCAGCATTTT. The encoded protein is CASSAGGSNQPQHF.